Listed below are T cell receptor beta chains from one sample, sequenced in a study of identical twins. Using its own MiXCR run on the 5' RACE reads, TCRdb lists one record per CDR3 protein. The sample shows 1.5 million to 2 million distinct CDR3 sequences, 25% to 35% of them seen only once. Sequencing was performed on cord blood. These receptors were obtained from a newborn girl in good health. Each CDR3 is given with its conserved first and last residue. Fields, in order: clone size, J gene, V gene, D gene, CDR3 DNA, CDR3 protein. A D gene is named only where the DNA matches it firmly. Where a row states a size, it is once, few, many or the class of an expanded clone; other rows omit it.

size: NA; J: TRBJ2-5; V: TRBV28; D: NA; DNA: TGTGCCAGCGGAGCAGGGATAGTAGAGACCCAGTACTTC; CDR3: CASGAGIVETQYF
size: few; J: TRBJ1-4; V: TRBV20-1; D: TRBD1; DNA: TGCAGTGCTGGCCCGGACAGGGAGAGAAGTAATGAAAAACTGTTTTTT; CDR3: CSAGPDRERSNEKLFF
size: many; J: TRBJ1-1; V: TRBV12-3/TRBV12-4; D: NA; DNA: TGTGCCAGCAGTTTTCGTAGGGACACTGAAGCTTTCTTT; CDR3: CASSFRRDTEAFF
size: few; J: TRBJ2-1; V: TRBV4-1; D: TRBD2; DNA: TGCGCCAGCAGTATGACTAGCGGGAATTCCTACAATGAGCAGTTCTTC; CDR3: CASSMTSGNSYNEQFF
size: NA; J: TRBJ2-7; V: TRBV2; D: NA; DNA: TGTGCCACAGGGAACGAGCAGTACTTC; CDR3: CATGNEQYF
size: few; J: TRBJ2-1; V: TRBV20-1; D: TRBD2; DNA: TGCAGTGCTAGCCCCAAGCGGGGGCCATCCTACAATGAGCAGTTCTTC; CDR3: CSASPKRGPSYNEQFF
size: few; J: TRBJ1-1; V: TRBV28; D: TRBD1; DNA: TGTGCCAGCAGGTACAGGGGGCGAACTGAAGCTTTCTTT; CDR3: CASRYRGRTEAFF
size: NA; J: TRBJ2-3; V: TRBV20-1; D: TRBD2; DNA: TGCAGTGCTAGCGGTCTAGCGGGGGGGCCATACCTGACAGATACGCAGTATTTT; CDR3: CSASGLAGGPYLTDTQYF
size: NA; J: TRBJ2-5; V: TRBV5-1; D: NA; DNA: TGCGCCAGCAGTCGGATTCCGCCAGGGGCAGAGACCCAGTACTTC; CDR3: CASSRIPPGAETQYF
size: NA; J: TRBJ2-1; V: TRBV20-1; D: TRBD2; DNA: TGCAGTGCTAGGCTAGCGGACGATATTGGTGAGCAGTTCTTC; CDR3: CSARLADDIGEQFF
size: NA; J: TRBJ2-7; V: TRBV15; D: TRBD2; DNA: TGTGCCACCAGCAGAGCAGCGGGGGGCTCCTACGAGCAGTACTTC; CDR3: CATSRAAGGSYEQYF
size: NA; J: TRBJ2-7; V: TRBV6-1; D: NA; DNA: TGTGCCAGCAGTACCAGGGCCTACAATGAGCAGTACTTC; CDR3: CASSTRAYNEQYF
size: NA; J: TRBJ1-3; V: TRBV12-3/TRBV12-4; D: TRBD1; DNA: TGTGCCAGCAGTTTTGCAGGGGGAACTGGAAACACCATATATTTT; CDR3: CASSFAGGTGNTIYF
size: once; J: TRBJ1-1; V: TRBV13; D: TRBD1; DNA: TGTGCCAGCAGCTTAGCCCAACTAACAGGGGGCCTTGAAGCTTTCTTT; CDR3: CASSLAQLTGGLEAFF
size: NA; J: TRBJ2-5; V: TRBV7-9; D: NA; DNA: TGTGCCAGCAGCTTAAGTTGGGGGAAGGAGGAAGAGACCCAGTACTTC; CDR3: CASSLSWGKEEETQYF
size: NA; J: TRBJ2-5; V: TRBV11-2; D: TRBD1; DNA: TGTGCCAGCAGCCTTACAGGGGGCAGAGAGGAGACCCAGTACTTC; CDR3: CASSLTGGREETQYF
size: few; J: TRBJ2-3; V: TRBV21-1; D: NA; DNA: TGTGCCAGCAGCCGGAGGACAGATAGCACAGATACGCAGTATTTT; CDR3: CASSRRTDSTDTQYF
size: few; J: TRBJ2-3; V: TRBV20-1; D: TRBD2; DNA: TGCAGTGCCTTAGCGGGGAAGGGCGATACGCAGTATTTT; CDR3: CSALAGKGDTQYF
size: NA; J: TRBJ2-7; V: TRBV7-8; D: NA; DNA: TGTGCCAGCAGCTTAGTTTCCGGGAGAAGAGGCTCGGGAAACGAGCAGTACTTC; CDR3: CASSLVSGRRGSGNEQYF
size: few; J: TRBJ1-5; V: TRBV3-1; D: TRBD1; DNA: TGTGCCAGCAGCCAAGGGGGACAGGGGGGCAATCAGCCCCAGCATTTT; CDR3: CASSQGGQGGNQPQHF
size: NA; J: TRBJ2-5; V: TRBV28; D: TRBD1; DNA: TGTGCCAGCAGTACCGGGACAGGTTCCTACGGGCAGTACTTC; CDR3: CASSTGTGSYGQYF
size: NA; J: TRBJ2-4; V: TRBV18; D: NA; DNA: TGTGCCAGCTCACCTGGGGGCATTCAGTACTTC; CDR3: CASSPGGIQYF
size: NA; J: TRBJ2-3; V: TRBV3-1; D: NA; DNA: TGTGCCAGCAGCCTTCACCCAATGACAGATACGCAGTATTTT; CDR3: CASSLHPMTDTQYF
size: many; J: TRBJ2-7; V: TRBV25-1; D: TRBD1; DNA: TGTGCCAGCAGTTACACCGGGACAGGCGCCTACGAGCAGTACTTC; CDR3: CASSYTGTGAYEQYF
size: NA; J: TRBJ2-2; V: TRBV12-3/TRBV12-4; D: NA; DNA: TGTGCCAGCAGTACAAGCACCGGGGAGCTGTTTTTT; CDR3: CASSTSTGELFF
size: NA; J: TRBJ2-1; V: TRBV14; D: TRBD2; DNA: TGTGCCAGCAGCCAAGATCGGTCCTGGACTAGATATATCGATGAGCAGTTCTTC; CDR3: CASSQDRSWTRYIDEQFF
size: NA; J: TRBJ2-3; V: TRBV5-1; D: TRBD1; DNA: TGCGCCAGCTTCAATCCGGGACAGGACTTGGATACGCAGTATTTT; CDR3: CASFNPGQDLDTQYF
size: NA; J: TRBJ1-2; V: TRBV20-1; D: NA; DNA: TGCAGTGCCTGGGGGGGGAGTAATGGCTACACCTTC; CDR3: CSAWGGSNGYTF